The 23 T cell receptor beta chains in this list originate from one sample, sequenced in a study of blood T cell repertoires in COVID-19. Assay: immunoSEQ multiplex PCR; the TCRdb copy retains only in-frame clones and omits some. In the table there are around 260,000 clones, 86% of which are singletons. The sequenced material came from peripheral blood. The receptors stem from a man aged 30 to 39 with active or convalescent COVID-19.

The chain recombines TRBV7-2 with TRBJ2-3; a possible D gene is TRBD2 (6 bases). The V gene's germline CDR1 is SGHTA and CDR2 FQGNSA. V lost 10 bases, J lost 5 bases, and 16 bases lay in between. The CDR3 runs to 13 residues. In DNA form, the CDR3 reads TGTGCCACCAAACTAGCACACCAAGATACGCAGTATTTT. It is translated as CATKLAHQDTQYF.

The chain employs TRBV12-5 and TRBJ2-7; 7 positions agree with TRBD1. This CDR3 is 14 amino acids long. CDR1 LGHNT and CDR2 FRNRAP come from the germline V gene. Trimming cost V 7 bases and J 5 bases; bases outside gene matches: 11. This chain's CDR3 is CASVLLTDRDEQYF. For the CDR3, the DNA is TGTGCTAGTGTCCTCCTCACCGACAGGGACGAGCAGTACTTC. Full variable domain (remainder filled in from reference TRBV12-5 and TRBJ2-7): DARVTQTPRHKVTEMGQEVTMRCQPILGHNTVFWYRQTMMQGLELLAYFRNRAPLDDSGMPKDRFSAEMPDATLATLKIQPSEPRDSAVYFCASVLLTDRDEQYFGPGTRLTVT.

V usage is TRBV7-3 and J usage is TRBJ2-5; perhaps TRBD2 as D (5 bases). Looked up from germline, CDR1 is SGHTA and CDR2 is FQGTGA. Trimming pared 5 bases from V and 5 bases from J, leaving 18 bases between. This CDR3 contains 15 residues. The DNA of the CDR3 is TGTGCCAGCAGCCCGAGACCGGCCGGGATGGAGACCCAGTACTTC. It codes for CASSPRPAGMETQYF.

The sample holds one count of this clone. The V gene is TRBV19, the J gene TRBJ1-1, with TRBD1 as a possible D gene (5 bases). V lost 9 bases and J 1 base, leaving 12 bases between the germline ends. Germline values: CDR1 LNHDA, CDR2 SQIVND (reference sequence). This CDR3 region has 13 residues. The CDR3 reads CASWGRANTEAFF. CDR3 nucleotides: TGTGCCAGCTGGGGGAGGGCGAACACTGAAGCTTTCTTT. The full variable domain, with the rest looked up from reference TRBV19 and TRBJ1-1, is DGGITQSPKYLFRKEGQNVTLSCEQNLNHDAMYWYRQDPGQGLRLIYYSQIVNDFQKGDIAEGYSVSREKKESFPLTVTSAQKNPTAFYLCASWGRANTEAFFGQGTRLTVV.

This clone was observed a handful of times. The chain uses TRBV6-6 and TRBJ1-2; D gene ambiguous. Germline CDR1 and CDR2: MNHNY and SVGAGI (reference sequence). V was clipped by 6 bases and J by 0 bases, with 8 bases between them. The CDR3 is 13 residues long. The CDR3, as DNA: TGTGCCAGCAGCCCGAACACTAACTATGGCTACACCTTC. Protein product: CASSPNTNYGYTF.

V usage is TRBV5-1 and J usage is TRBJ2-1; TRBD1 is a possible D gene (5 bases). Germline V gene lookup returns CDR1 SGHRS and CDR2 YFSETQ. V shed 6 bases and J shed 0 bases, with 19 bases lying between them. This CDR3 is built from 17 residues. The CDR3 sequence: CASNPNQGPSSYNEQFF. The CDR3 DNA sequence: TGCGCCAGCAACCCTAACCAGGGCCCCAGCTCCTACAATGAGCAGTTCTTC.

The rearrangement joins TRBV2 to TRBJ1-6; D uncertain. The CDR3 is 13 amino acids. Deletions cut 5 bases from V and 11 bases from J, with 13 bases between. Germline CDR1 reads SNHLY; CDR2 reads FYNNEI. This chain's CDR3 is CASSSDSMTPLHF. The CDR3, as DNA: TGTGCCAGCAGTTCGGATAGCATGACACCCCTCCACTTT. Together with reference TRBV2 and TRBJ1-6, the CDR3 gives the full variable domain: EPEVTQTPSHQVTQMGQEVILRCVPISNHLYFYWYRQILGQKVEFLVSFYNNEISEKSEIFDDQFSVERPDGSNFTLKIRSTKLEDSAMYFCASSSDSMTPLHFGNGTRLTVT.

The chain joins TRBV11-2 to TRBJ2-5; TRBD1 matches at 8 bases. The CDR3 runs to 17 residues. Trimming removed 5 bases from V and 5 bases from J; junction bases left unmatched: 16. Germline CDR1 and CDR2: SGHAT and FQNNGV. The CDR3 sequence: CASSPRGGSGGAETQYF. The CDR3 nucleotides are TGTGCCAGCAGCCCGCGAGGTGGGTCAGGGGGCGCCGAGACCCAGTACTTC. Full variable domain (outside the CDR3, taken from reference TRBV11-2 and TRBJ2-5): EAGVAQSPRYKIIEKRQSVAFWCNPISGHATLYWYQQILGQGPKLLIQFQNNGVVDDSQLPKDRFSAERLKGVDSTLKIQPAKLEDSAVYLCASSPRGGSGGAETQYFGPGTRLLVL.

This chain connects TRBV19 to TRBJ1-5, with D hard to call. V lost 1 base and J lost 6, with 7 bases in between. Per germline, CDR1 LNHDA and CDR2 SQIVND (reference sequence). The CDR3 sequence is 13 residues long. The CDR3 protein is CASSIGTSQPQHF. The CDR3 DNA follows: TGTGCCAGTAGTATAGGGACTAGTCAGCCCCAGCATTTT.

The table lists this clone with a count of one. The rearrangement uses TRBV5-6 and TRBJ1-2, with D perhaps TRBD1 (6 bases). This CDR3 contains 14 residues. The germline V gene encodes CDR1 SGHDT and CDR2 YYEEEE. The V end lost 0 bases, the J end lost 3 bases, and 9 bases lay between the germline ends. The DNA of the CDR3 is TGTGCCAGCAGCTTGGCAGGGGAAGACTATGGCTACACCTTC. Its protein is CASSLAGEDYGYTF.

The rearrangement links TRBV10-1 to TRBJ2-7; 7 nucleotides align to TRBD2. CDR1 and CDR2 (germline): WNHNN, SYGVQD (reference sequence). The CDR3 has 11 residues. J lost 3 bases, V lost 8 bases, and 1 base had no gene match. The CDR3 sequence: CASGRGYEQYF. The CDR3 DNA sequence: TGCGCCAGCGGGAGGGGCTACGAGCAGTACTTC.

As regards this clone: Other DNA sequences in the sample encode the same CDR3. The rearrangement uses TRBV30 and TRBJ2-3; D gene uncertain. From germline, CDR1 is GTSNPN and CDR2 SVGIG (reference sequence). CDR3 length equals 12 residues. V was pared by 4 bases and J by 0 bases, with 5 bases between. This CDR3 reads CAWTQSTDTQYF. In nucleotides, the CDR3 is TGTGCCTGGACTCAGAGCACAGATACGCAGTATTTT.

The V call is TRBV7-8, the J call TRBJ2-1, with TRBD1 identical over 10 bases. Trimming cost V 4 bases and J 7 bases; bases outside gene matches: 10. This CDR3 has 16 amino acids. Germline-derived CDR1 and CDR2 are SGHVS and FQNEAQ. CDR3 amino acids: CASSSPDRGLINEQFF. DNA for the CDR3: TGTGCCAGCAGCTCCCCTGACAGGGGGCTAATAAATGAGCAGTTCTTC.

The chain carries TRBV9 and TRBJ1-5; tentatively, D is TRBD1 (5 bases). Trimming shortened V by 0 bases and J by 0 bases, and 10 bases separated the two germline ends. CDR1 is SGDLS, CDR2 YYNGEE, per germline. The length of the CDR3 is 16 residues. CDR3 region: CASSVGTSDSNQPQHF. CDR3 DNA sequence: TGTGCCAGCAGCGTAGGGACAAGTGATAGCAATCAGCCCCAGCATTTT.

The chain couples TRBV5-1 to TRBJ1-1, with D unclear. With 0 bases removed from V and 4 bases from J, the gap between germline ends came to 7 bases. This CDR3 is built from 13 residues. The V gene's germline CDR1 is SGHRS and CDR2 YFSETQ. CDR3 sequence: CASSLGASTEAFF. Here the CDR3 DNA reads TGCGCCAGCAGCTTGGGCGCTAGCACTGAAGCTTTCTTT.

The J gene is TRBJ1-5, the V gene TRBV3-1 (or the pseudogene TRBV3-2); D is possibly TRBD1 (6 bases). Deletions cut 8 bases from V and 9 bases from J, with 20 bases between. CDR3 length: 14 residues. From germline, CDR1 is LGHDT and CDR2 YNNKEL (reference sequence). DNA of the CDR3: TGTGCCAGCGGCCGTAACAGGGAAGGAGGGCCCCAGCATTTT. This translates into CASGRNREGGPQHF.

For the CDR3, the DNA is TGTGCCAGCGCATCAGGGGTTGTACTAGGCGAGCAGTACTTC. This sequence encodes CASASGVVLGEQYF. The V gene is TRBV6-5, the J gene TRBJ2-7; a possible D gene is TRBD1 (6 bases). Looked up from germline, CDR1 is MNHEY and CDR2 is SVGAGI. This CDR3 region has 14 residues. Trimming stripped 8 bases from V and 6 bases from J, with 20 bases between.

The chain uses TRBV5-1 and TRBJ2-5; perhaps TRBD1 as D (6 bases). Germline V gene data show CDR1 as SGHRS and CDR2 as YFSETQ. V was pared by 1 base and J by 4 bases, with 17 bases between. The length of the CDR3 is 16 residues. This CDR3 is CASSLRAGAFGETQYF. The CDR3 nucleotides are TGCGCCAGCAGCTTGAGGGCAGGGGCATTCGGAGAGACCCAGTACTTC.

DNA of the CDR3: TGTGCCAGCACCTCTGGCCCAGCAACTAATGAAAAACTGTTTTTT. It codes for CASTSGPATNEKLFF. V usage is TRBV7-9 and J usage is TRBJ1-4; D gene uncertain. The CDR3 covers 15 residues. The ends were cut back, 7 bases at V and 0 bases at J, with 12 bases in the middle. Looked up from germline, CDR1 is SEHNR and CDR2 is FQNEAQ (reference sequence).

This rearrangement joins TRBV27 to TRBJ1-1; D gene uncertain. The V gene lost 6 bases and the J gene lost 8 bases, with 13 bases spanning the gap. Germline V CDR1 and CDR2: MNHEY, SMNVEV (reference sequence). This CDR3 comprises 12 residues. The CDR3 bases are TGTGCCAGCAGGGCTAACAGTTTCGAAGCTTTCTTT. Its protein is CASRANSFEAFF.

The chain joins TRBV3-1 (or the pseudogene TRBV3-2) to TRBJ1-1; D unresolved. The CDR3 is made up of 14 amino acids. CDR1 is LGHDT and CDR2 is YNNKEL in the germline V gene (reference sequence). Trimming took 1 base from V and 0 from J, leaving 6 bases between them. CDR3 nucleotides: TGTGCCAGCAGCCAAGGACACCTGAACACTGAAGCTTTCTTT. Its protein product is CASSQGHLNTEAFF.

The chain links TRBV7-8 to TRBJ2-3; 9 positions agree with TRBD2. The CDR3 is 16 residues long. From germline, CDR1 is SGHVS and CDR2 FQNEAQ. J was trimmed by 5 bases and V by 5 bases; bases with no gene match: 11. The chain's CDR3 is CASSPWVAGDLDTQYF. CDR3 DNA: TGTGCCAGCAGCCCCTGGGTAGCGGGGGATTTAGATACGCAGTATTTT.

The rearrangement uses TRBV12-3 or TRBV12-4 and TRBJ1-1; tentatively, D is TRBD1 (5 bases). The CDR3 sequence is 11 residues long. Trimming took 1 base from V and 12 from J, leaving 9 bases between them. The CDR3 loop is CASSLGGGTFF. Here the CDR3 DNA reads TGTGCCAGCAGTTTAGGGGGCGGAACTTTCTTT.